The 24 T cell receptor beta chains below were found in one sample sequenced in a study of cytomegalovirus exposure and HLA in healthy donors. The PCR ran on 60 Vbeta and 13 Jbeta primers. The data were produced by immunoSEQ multiplex PCR, yet TCRdb's version contains in-frame clones alone and is incomplete. The sample lists some 170,000 clones, approximately 70% occurring once. Sequences were obtained from PBMCs. The receptors were sampled from a man aged 18 to 30 in good health and CMV-seropositive.

The chain combines TRBV4-1 with TRBJ1-2; tentative D call: TRBD1 (5 bases). CDR3 size: 16 residues. Looked up from germline, CDR1 is MGHRA and CDR2 is YSYEKL. Trimming took 0 bases from V and 6 from J, leaving 17 bases between them. CDR3 in DNA: TGCGCCAGCAGCCAAGATGGTCGCAGACAGTTGCATGGCTACACCTTC. It codes for CASSQDGRRQLHGYTF.

J is TRBJ2-2 and V is TRBV10-3; D gene uncertain. The germline V gene has CDR1 ENHRY and CDR2 SYGVKD. The CDR3 sequence is 14 residues long. V lost 2 bases and J lost 6, with 10 bases in between. The CDR3 DNA follows: TGTGCCATCAGTGAGATTCTAGGTTCCGGGGAGCTGTTTTTT. This gives the protein CAISEILGSGELFF.

The chain links TRBV7-8 to TRBJ1-1, with D maybe TRBD1 (6 bases). Germline V gene lookup returns CDR1 SGHVS and CDR2 FQNEAQ. V was clipped by 1 base and J by 7 bases, with 7 bases between them. The CDR3 is made up of 12 amino acids. The CDR3 nucleotides read TGTGCCAGCAGCTTAGGGGGACATGAAGCTTTCTTT. This encodes CASSLGGHEAFF.

This rearrangement joins TRBV4-1 to TRBJ2-1, with 9 nucleotides matching TRBD2. V gave up 5 bases and J gave up 6 bases; unmatched junction bases: 11. This CDR3 contains 16 residues. CDR1 MGHRA and CDR2 YSYEKL come from the germline V gene. Here the CDR3 reads CASSTSPGLASNEQFF. CDR3 coding DNA: TGCGCCAGCAGCACCTCTCCGGGACTAGCATCCAATGAGCAGTTCTTC.

The chain combines TRBV4-2 with TRBJ1-1; D gene ambiguous. The CDR3 contains 13 residues. The V gene lost 3 bases and the J gene lost 5 bases, with 10 bases spanning the gap. Germline V gene sequence: CDR1 LGHNA, CDR2 YNFKEQ. CDR3 sequence reads: CASSQVGGTEAFF. The CDR3 DNA reads as TGTGCCAGCAGCCAGGTAGGAGGGACTGAAGCTTTCTTT.

This clone appeared a few times. The chain joins TRBV5-5 to TRBJ2-2; maybe TRBD1 (6 bases). This CDR3 spans 15 amino acids. Trimming removed 0 bases at V and 7 bases at J, with 13 bases between. CDR1 is SGHKS and CDR2 is YYEKEE in the germline V gene (reference sequence). The CDR3 coding sequence is TGTGCCAGCAGCTTGGAACAGGGAGTTGGCGGGGAGCTGTTTTTT. This translates into CASSLEQGVGGELFF.

The chain is built from TRBV7-9 and TRBJ2-6; D gene unclear. The CDR3 is 14 residues long. Germline V CDR1 and CDR2: SEHNR, FQNEAQ (reference sequence). Deletions cut 3 bases from V and 0 bases from J, with 3 bases between. CDR3 loop: CASSFNSGANVLTF. CDR3 nucleotides: TGTGCCAGCAGCTTCAACTCTGGGGCCAACGTCCTGACTTTC.

This chain connects TRBV6-1 to TRBJ1-5; D is unclear. The CDR3 is 14 residues long. Trimming took 6 bases from V and 5 from J, leaving 14 bases between them. The V gene's germline CDR1 is MNHNS and CDR2 SASEGT. This CDR3 is CASSALWGDQPQHF. The CDR3 region has the DNA TGTGCCAGCAGCGCTCTTTGGGGAGATCAGCCCCAGCATTTT.

The chain is built from TRBV6-4 and TRBJ1-4, with D tentatively TRBD1 (5 bases). The CDR3 is made up of 14 amino acids. Looked up from germline, CDR1 is MRHNA and CDR2 is SNTAGT. Trimming pared 8 bases from V and 8 bases from J, leaving 18 bases between. The CDR3 here is CASWWDSDNEKLFF. The DNA for the CDR3 is TGTGCCAGCTGGTGGGACTCCGATAACGAAAAACTGTTTTTT.

The chain uses TRBV14 and TRBJ1-1; TRBD1 aligns across 8 bases. The CDR3 consists of 16 residues. The ends lost 3 bases at V and 2 bases at J; junction bases unmatched: 8. The germline V gene encodes CDR1 SGHDN and CDR2 FVKESK. CDR3 in DNA: TGTGCCAGCAGCCAGCATTTCGGACAGGGAAACACTGAAGCTTTCTTT. Protein sequence: CASSQHFGQGNTEAFF.

The sample holds a few counts of this clone. The chain has TRBV19 and TRBJ1-5; the D gene is possibly TRBD1 (6 bases). There are 15 residues in the CDR3. V was cut by 7 bases and J by 6 bases, with 19 bases left in between. Germline V CDR1 and CDR2: LNHDA, SQIVND (reference sequence). CDR3: CASKPPGAGVQPQHF. The CDR3 nucleotides read TGTGCCAGTAAGCCCCCCGGGGCAGGGGTTCAGCCCCAGCATTTT.

This clone has more than one count but fewer than ten. The chain joins TRBV6-6 to TRBJ1-6, with 9 bases matching TRBD1. Per germline, CDR1 MNHNY and CDR2 SVGAGI (reference sequence). The V and J ends lost 6 bases and 9 bases, in that order; junction bases with no gene match: 12. The CDR3 totals 16 residues. CDR3: CASSYGTGNVASPLHF. DNA of the CDR3: TGTGCCAGCAGCTATGGGACAGGGAACGTGGCTTCACCCCTCCACTTT.

This rearrangement joins TRBV21-1 to TRBJ1-1; TRBD1, the D gene given by the table, was not confirmed from the DNA. TRBV21-1 is an annotated pseudogene. The CDR3 length is 16 residues. The CDR3 sequence: CASSTDRGSVNTEAFF. The CDR3 coding sequence is TGTGCCAGCAGCACGGACAGGGGATCGGTGAACACTGAAGCTTTCTTT.

This clone has only a few counts. This chain joins TRBV10-3 and TRBJ2-7, with D possibly TRBD2 on 6 matching bases. Germline CDR1 ENHRY, CDR2 SYGVKD. V was trimmed by 5 bases and J by 4 bases, leaving 15 bases between them. The CDR3 is made up of 14 amino acids. The CDR3 sequence is CAISPQEGGYEQYV. For the CDR3, the DNA is TGTGCCATCAGTCCCCAGGAGGGCGGATACGAGCAGTACGTC.

This clone appeared once. The chain is built from TRBV19 and TRBJ2-1; 11 bases line up with TRBD2. The V segment lost 5 bases and the J segment 4 bases; nucleotides outside the gene matches: 7. This CDR3 is 16 amino acids long. Germline CDR1 and CDR2: LNHDA and SQIVND (reference sequence). The CDR3 bases are TGTGCCAGTAGTCCTTCCCTAGCGGGAGGTTACAATGAGCAGTTCTTC. It specifies CASSPSLAGGYNEQFF.

J is TRBJ1-5 and V is TRBV19; D remains ambiguous. Germline V gene sequence: CDR1 LNHDA, CDR2 SQIVND (reference sequence). CDR3 length equals 12 residues. The germline V and J ends were trimmed by 2 bases and 6 bases, with 5 bases remaining between them. CDR3 in amino acids: CASSISSQPQHF. CDR3 sequence (DNA): TGTGCCAGTAGTATAAGTAGTCAGCCCCAGCATTTT.

V gene TRBV27 combines with J gene TRBJ1-4; no clear D. The V end was cut by 8 bases, the J end by 7 bases, with 11 bases between. CDR1 is MNHEY, CDR2 SMNVEV, per germline (reference sequence). The CDR3 is made up of 12 amino acids. The CDR3 loop is CASPNLSEKLFF. The CDR3 DNA is TGTGCCAGCCCTAATTTAAGTGAAAAACTGTTTTTT. The whole variable domain, remainder taken from reference TRBV27 and TRBJ1-4, is EAQVTQNPRYLITVTGKKLTVTCSQNMNHEYMSWYRQDPGLGLRQIYYSMNVEVTDKGDVPEGYKVSRKEKRNFPLILESPSPNQTSLYFCASPNLSEKLFFGSGTQLSVL.

This chain links TRBV7-9 with TRBJ2-7, with TRBD1 matching over 9 bases. The V segment lost 5 bases and the J segment 4 bases; nucleotides outside the gene matches: 6. This CDR3 is 14 amino acids long. The germline V gene has CDR1 SEHNR and CDR2 FQNEAQ (reference sequence). The CDR3 DNA sequence: TGTGCCAGCAGCAAATGGGACAGGGTATACGAGCAGTACGTC. It is translated as CASSKWDRVYEQYV.

The chain employs TRBV4-2 and TRBJ1-3; no reliable D call. V dropped 0 bases and J dropped 3 bases, with 15 bases sitting between them. Germline V gene lookup returns CDR1 LGHNA and CDR2 YNFKEQ. This CDR3 has 17 residues. The CDR3 sequence is CASSQDGLRAGGNTIYF. As DNA, the CDR3 is TGTGCCAGCAGCCAAGATGGTCTAAGGGCGGGTGGAAACACCATATATTTT.

V and J are TRBV29-1 and TRBJ1-1; D uncertain. This CDR3 region has 11 residues. V gave up 4 bases and J gave up 8 bases, with 11 bases separating them. Germline-derived CDR1 and CDR2 are SQVTM and ANQGSEA. CDR3 sequence reads: CSVGGLSEAFF. The CDR3 nucleotides read TGCAGCGTTGGAGGGTTGTCGGAAGCTTTCTTT.

This chain connects TRBV7-8 to TRBJ1-1, with D tentatively TRBD1 (6 bases). Looked up from germline, CDR1 is SGHVS and CDR2 is FQNEAQ. Trimming took 1 base from V and 1 from J, leaving 19 bases between them. The CDR3 covers 18 residues. For the CDR3, the DNA is TGTGCCAGCAGCTTAGGCATTTTTTCGGGGACAAAGAACACTGAAGCTTTCTTT. Residues: CASSLGIFSGTKNTEAFF. The full variable domain, rest sourced from reference TRBV7-8 and TRBJ1-1, is GAGVSQSPRYKVAKRGQDVALRCDPISGHVSLFWYQQALGQGPEFLTYFQNEAQLDKSGLPSDRFFAERPEGSVSTLKIQRTQQEDSAVYLCASSLGIFSGTKNTEAFFGQGTRLTVV.

This clone was found a few times. The chain uses TRBV6-6 and TRBJ1-6; 9 bases fit TRBD1. V was pared by 5 bases and J by 7 bases, with 3 bases of the junction left unmatched. The V gene's germline CDR1 is MNHNY and CDR2 SVGAGI (reference sequence). This CDR3 contains 14 residues. CDR3 in amino acids: CASSRTGANSPLHF. As DNA, the CDR3 is TGTGCCAGCAGTCGGACAGGGGCCAATTCACCCCTCCACTTT.

CDR3 DNA: TGTGCCAGCAGCCAACAGGGACCGAACACTGAAGCTTTCTTT. This translates into CASSQQGPNTEAFF. The rearrangement uses TRBV6-6 and TRBJ1-1, with D perhaps matching TRBD1 (6 bases). The CDR3 runs to 14 residues. V lost 6 bases and J 1 base, leaving 12 bases between the germline ends. Germline V gene sequence: CDR1 MNHNY, CDR2 SVGAGI (reference sequence).

This sequence joins TRBV5-1 and TRBJ2-5; 9 bases agree with TRBD1. V lost 0 bases to trimming and J lost 3 bases; unmatched junction nucleotides: 0. The CDR3 extends over 14 amino acids. The germline CDR1 and CDR2 sequences are SGHRS and YFSETQ. CDR3 DNA sequence: TGCGCCAGCAGCTTGGGGGACAGGGAAGAGACCCAGTACTTC. Its protein product is CASSLGDREETQYF. Full variable domain (rest looked up from reference TRBV5-1 and TRBJ2-5): KAGVTQTPRYLIKTRGQQVTLSCSPISGHRSVSWYQQTPGQGLQFLFEYFSETQRNKGNFPGRFSGRQFSNSRSEMNVSTLELGDSALYLCASSLGDREETQYFGPGTRLLVL.